These 9 T cell receptor beta chains share one sample of origin, sequenced in a study of CD8 T cells in ankylosing spondylitis. TCRdb ran MiXCR on the 5' RACE reads and lists one entry per CDR3 protein. The repertoire has 90,000 to 120,000 distinct CDR3 sequences, less than 25% of them found once; the top ten carry about 12%. Material: synovial fluid, either unsorted or a sorted T cell fraction (not recorded which). These receptor sequences come from a male donor with ankylosing spondylitis.

The chain couples TRBV7-9 to TRBJ1-1, with D tentatively TRBD1 (6 bases). Germline CDR1 and CDR2: SEHNR and FQNEAQ (reference sequence). V lost 5 bases and J 4 bases, leaving 11 bases between the germline ends. This CDR3 is 13 amino acids long. CDR3 protein: CASSPYRATEAFF. CDR3 in DNA: TGTGCCAGCAGCCCATACAGGGCCACTGAAGCTTTCTTT.

The gene calls are TRBV12-3 or TRBV12-4 and TRBJ1-1; weak D call: TRBD1 (5 bases). The CDR3 sequence is 14 residues long. V lost 4 bases, J lost 2 bases, and 11 bases lay in between. The CDR3, as DNA: TGTGCCAGCAGTTCCCAGAGGGGTAACACTGAAGCTTTCTTT. Translation gives CASSSQRGNTEAFF.

This clonotype was picked up a small number of times. The chain joins TRBV5-1 to TRBJ2-2; no definite D call. Germline assignment: CDR1 SGHRS and CDR2 YFSETQ. Trimming pared 4 bases from V and 0 bases from J, leaving 10 bases between. This CDR3 has 15 residues. The DNA of the CDR3 is TGCGCCAGCAGCGATCACAGATCGAACACCGGGGAGCTGTTTTTT. Its translation: CASSDHRSNTGELFF.

On this clonotype itself: The CDR3 end shows no conserved phenylalanine or tryptophan, and so a read error is likely. The rearrangement links TRBV6-1 to TRBJ1-1; the D is unclear. Germline CDR1 reads MNHNS; CDR2 reads SASEGT. The CDR3 runs to 13 residues. The V end was cut by 10 bases, the J end by 4 bases, with 16 bases between. This chain's CDR3 is CATEKTLGTEAFL. CDR3 nucleotide sequence: TGTGCCACTGAAAAAACACTGGGCACTGAAGCTTTCCTT.

This clonotype has more than one count but fewer than ten. This rearrangement joins TRBV2 to TRBJ2-4; D tentatively fits TRBD1 or TRBD2 (8 bases each). The CDR3 has 19 residues. The V end lost 0 bases, the J end lost 7 bases, and 25 bases lay between the germline ends. Germline CDR1 SNHLY, CDR2 FYNNEI. In DNA form, the CDR3 reads TGTGCCAGCAGTGAAGCCCGGGGGGGGACAGGAACGACAAAGAACATTCAGTACTTC. Amino acid sequence: CASSEARGGTGTTKNIQYF.

This clonotype turned up a few times. The rearrangement uses TRBV7-2 and TRBJ2-2, with D possibly matching TRBD1 (5 bases). Germline V gene lookup returns CDR1 SGHTA and CDR2 FQGNSA. Deletions cut 3 bases from V and 7 bases from J, with 12 bases between. This CDR3 region has 14 residues. The CDR3, as DNA: TGTGCCAGCAGCTTGCCAGGGTTGGTCGGGGAGCTGTTTTTT. This gives the protein CASSLPGLVGELFF. The variable domain in full, with the rest retrieved from reference TRBV7-2 and TRBJ2-2, is GAGVSQSPSNKVTEKGKDVELRCDPISGHTALYWYRQSLGQGLEFLIYFQGNSAPDKSGLPSDRFSAERTGGSVSTLTIQRTQQEDSAVYLCASSLPGLVGELFFGEGSRLTVL.

The V and J genes are TRBV5-1 and TRBJ1-2, with D possibly being TRBD1 (6 bases). Germline V gives CDR1 SGHRS, CDR2 YFSETQ. The CDR3 has 14 amino acids. V was cut by 3 bases and J by 3 bases, with 12 bases left in between. The CDR3 DNA reads TGCGCCAGCAGCTCCCAGGGGATGGACTATGGCTACACCTTC. Encoded protein: CASSSQGMDYGYTF.

The chain is built from TRBV12-3 or TRBV12-4 and TRBJ2-1, with 7 bases fitting TRBD2. The length of the CDR3 is 19 residues. The trim removed 0 bases at V and 0 bases at J, leaving 11 bases unmatched. CDR3 loop: CASSLARGVPGSSYNEQFF. The CDR3 coding sequence is TGTGCCAGCAGTTTAGCCCGGGGGGTGCCCGGTAGCTCCTACAATGAGCAGTTCTTC.

V gene TRBV18 combines with J gene TRBJ1-2; TRBD1 might be the D (5 bases). Trimming stripped 5 bases from V and 7 bases from J, with 20 bases between. CDR1 and CDR2 from the germline V gene are KGHSH and LQKENI. The length of the CDR3 is 15 residues. The CDR3 sequence is CASSEILGDDGGYTF. CDR3 in DNA: TGTGCCAGCTCAGAAATCTTGGGGGACGATGGTGGCTACACCTTC.